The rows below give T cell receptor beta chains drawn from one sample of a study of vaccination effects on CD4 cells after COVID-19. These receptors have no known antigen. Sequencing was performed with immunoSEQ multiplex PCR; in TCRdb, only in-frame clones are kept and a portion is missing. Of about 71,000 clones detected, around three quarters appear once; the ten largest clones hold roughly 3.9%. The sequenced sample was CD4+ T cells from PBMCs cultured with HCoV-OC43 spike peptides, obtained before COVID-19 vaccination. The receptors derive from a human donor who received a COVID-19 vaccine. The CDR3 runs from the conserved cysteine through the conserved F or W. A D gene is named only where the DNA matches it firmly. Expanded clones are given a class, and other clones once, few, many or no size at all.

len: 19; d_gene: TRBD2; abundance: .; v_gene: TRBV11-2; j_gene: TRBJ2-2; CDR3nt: TGTGCCAGCAGCCCGTGGACTAGCGGGGGGGCCTGGGACACCGGGGAGCTGTTTTTT; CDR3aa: CASSPWTSGGAWDTGELFF
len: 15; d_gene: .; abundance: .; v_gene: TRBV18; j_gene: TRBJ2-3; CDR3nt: TGTGCCAGCTCACCAACGAACACCTTCACAGATACGCAGTATTTT; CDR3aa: CASSPTNTFTDTQYF
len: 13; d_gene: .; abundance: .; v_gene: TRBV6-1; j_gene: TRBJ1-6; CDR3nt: TGTGCCAGCAGTGAAGTTGACTATTCACCCCTCCACTTT; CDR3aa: CASSEVDYSPLHF
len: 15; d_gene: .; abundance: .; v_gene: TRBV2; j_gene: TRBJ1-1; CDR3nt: TGTGCCAGCAGTGATCGCGGAGGGCAGAACACTGAAGCTTTCTTT; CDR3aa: CASSDRGGQNTEAFF
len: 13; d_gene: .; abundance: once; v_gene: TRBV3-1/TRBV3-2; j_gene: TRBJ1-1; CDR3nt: TGTGCCAGCAGCCAAGAGGGGGGGGTCAAAGCTTTCTTT; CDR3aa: CASSQEGGVKAFF
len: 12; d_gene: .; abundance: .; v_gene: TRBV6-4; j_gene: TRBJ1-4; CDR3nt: TGTGCCAACTGGACAGCGAATGAAAAACTGTTTTTT; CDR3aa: CANWTANEKLFF
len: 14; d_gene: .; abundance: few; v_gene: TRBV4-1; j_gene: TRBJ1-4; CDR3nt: TGCGCCAGCAGCCAAGATACCCGACAGGCCACACTGTTTTTT; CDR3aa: CASSQDTRQATLFF
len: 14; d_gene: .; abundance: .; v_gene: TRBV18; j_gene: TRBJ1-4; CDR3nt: TGTGCCAGCTCACCAGGAGCAACTAATGAAAAACTGTTTTTT; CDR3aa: CASSPGATNEKLFF
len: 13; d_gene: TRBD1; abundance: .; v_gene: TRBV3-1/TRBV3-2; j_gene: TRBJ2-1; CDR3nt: TGTGCCAGCGGGACAGGGGGCTACAATGAGCAGTTCTTC; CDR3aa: CASGTGGYNEQFF
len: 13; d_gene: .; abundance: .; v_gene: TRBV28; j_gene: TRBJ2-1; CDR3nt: TGTGCCAGCAGTTCCGGACAGTACAATGAGCAGTTCTTC; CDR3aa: CASSSGQYNEQFF
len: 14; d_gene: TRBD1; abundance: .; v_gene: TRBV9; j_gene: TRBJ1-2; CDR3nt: TGTGCCAGCAGCGTAGACAGGGGGAACTATGGCTACACCTTC; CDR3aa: CASSVDRGNYGYTF
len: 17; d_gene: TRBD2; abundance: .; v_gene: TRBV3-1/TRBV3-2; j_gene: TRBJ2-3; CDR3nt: TGTGCCAGCAGCCACACAGCGGGGGGGGCTCTCACAGATACGCAGTATTTT; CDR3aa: CASSHTAGGALTDTQYF
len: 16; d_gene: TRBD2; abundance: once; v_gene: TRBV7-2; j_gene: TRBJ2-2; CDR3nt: TGTGCCAGCAGCCCCCGGGGCGGGGGGGCCGCCGGGGAGCTGTTTTTT; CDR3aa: CASSPRGGGAAGELFF
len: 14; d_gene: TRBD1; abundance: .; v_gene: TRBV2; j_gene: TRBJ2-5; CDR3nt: TGTGCCTCAAACCAGGCAGGGGGCGAAGAGACCCAGTACTTC; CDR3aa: CASNQAGGEETQYF
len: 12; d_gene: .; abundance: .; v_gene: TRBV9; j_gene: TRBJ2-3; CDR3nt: TGTGCCAGCAGCGTCAGCCGAGATACGCAGTATTTT; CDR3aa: CASSVSRDTQYF
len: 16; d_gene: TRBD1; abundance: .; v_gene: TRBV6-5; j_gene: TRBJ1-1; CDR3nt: TGTGCCAGCAGTTACTCCGGCGCAGGGGGCTTCACTGAAGCTTTCTTT; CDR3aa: CASSYSGAGGFTEAFF
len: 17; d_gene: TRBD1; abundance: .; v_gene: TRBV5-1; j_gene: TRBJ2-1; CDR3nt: TGCGCCAGCCGGGGTGGGGGACAGGGCAACTCCTACAATGAGCAGTTCTTC; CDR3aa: CASRGGGQGNSYNEQFF
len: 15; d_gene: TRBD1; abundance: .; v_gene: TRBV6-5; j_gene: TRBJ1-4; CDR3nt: TGTGCCAGCAGTTCCATGACAGGGGGCCCTGAAAAACTGTTTTTT; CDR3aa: CASSSMTGGPEKLFF
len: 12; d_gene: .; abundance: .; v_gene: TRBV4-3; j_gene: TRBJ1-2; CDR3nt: TGCGCCAGCAGCCAAGGCAGGGGTGGCTACACCTTC; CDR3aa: CASSQGRGGYTF
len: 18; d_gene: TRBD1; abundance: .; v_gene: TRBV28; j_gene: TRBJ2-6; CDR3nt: TGTGCCAGCAGTTCGGGTGCAGGGGGTTACTCTGGGGCCAACGTCCTGACTTTC; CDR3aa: CASSSGAGGYSGANVLTF
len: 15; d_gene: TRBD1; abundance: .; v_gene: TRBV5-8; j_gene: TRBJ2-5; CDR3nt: TGTGCCAGCAGCGGGAGACAGGGGGCTCTAGAGACCCAGTACTTC; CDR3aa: CASSGRQGALETQYF
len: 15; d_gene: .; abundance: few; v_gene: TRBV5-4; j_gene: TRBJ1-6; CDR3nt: TGTGCCAGCAGCTTGGGGGGGTTAGGTAATTCACCCCTCCACTTT; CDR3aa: CASSLGGLGNSPLHF
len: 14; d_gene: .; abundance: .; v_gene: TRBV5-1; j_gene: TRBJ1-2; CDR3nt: TGCGCCAGCAGCCCCGGTGCGATTAAGTATGGCTACACCTTC; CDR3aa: CASSPGAIKYGYTF
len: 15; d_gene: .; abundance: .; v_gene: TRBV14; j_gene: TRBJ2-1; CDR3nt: TGTGCCAGCAGCCCTGGACAGCTTTCCTACAATGAGCAGTTCTTC; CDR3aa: CASSPGQLSYNEQFF
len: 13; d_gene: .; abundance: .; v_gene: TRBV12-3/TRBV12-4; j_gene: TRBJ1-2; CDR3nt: TGTGCCAGCAGTTTCGTCTTTAACTATGGCTACACCTTC; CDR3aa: CASSFVFNYGYTF
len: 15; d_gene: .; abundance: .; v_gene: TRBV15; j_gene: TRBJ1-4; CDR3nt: TGTGCCACCAGCAGAGAGGGGTCCTTGAGTGAAAAACTGTTTTTT; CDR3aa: CATSREGSLSEKLFF
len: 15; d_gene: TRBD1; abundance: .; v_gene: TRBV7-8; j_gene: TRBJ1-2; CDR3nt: TGTGCCAGCAGCTCCATATTAGACAGGGAGGGTGGCTACACCTTC; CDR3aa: CASSSILDREGGYTF
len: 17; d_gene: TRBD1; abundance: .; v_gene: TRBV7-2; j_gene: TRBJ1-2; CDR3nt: TGTGCCAGCAGCCCCCAATTCTCCGGACAGGGCTTCTATGGCTACACCTTC; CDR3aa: CASSPQFSGQGFYGYTF
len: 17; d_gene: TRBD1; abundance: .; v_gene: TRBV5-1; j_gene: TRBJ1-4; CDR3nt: TGCGCCAGCAGCTTGTTGGGACAGGGGGCAACTAATGAAAAACTGTTTTTT; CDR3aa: CASSLLGQGATNEKLFF
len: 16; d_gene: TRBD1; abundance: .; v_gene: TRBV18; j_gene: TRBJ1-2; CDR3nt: TGTGCCAGCTCACCTGATGTAGGGACAGCGGGCTATGGCTACACCTTC; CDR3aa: CASSPDVGTAGYGYTF
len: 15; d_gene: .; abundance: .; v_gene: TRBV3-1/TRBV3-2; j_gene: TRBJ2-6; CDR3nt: TGTGCCAGCAGCCAAAGCCGCTCTGGGGCCAACGTCCTGACTTTC; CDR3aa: CASSQSRSGANVLTF
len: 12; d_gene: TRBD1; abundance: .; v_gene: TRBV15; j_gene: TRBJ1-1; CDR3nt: TGTGCCACCAGCAGGGGGGACAGGAAAGCTTTCTTT; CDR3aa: CATSRGDRKAFF
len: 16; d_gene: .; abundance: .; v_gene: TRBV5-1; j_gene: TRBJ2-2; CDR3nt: TGCGCCAGCAGCTTGGTCCCCGTGACGAACACCGGGGAGCTGTTTTTT; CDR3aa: CASSLVPVTNTGELFF
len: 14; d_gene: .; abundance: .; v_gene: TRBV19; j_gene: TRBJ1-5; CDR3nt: TGTGCCAGTGCTCGGGGGCAGGGAGGTCAGCCCCAGCATTTT; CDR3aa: CASARGQGGQPQHF
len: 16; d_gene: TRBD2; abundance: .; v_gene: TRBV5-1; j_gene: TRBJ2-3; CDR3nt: TGCGCCAGCACTCCCCGGACTAGCGGGGGCACAGATACGCAGTATTTT; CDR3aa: CASTPRTSGGTDTQYF
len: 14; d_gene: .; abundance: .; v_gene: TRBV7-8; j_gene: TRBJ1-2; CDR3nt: TGTGCCAGCAGCTCAGACGAGGTGGCACGGGGCTACACCTTC; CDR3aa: CASSSDEVARGYTF
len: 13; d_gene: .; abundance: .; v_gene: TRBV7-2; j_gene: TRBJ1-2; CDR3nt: TGTGCCAGCAGCTCCAACAGGGAAGGCGGCTACACCTTC; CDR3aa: CASSSNREGGYTF
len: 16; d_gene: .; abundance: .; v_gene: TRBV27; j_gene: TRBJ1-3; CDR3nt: TGTGCCAGCAGTCCCCTGACTCAGAGCTCTGGAAACACCATATATTTT; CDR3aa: CASSPLTQSSGNTIYF
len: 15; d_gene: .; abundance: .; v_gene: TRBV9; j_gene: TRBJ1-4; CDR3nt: TGTGCCAGCAGCGTAGAGGCAGCAACTAATGAAAAACTGTTTTTT; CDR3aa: CASSVEAATNEKLFF
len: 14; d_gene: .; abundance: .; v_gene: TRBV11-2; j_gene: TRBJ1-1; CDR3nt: TGTGCCAGCAGCTTATTGTCAACAGGGACTGAAGCTTTCTTT; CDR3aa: CASSLLSTGTEAFF
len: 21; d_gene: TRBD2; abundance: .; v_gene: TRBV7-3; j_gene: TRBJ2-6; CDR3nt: TGTGCCAGCAGCTCTCATGGGAGGACTAGCGGGGGACCCTCTGGGGCCAACGTCCTGACTTTC; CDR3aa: CASSSHGRTSGGPSGANVLTF
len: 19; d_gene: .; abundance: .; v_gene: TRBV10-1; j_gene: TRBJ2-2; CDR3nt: TGCGCCAGCAGATCCGGGACAGGGCAGAGCGGGGGAAACACCGGGGAGCTGTTTTTT; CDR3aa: CASRSGTGQSGGNTGELFF
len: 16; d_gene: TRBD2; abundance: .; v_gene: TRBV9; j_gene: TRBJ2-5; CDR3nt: TGTGCCAGCAGCGTAGGACTAGCGGGGGAGTGGGAGACCCAGTACTTC; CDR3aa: CASSVGLAGEWETQYF
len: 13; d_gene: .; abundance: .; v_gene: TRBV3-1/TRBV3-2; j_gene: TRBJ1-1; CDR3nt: TGTGCCAGCAGCTTTGGACGGAACACTGAAGCTTTCTTT; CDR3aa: CASSFGRNTEAFF
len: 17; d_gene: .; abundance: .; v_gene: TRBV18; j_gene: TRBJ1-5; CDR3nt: TGTGCCAGCTCACCCCTCCCCACGGGGGGTGAGAATCAGCCCCAGCATTTT; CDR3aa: CASSPLPTGGENQPQHF
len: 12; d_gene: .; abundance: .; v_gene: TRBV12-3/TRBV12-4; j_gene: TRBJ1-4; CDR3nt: TGTGCCAGCATGAGGGGCTACGAAAAACTGTTTTTT; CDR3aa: CASMRGYEKLFF
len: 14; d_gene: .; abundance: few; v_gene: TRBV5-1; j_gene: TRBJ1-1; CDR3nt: TGCGCCAGCAGCTCAACAGGGCTGAACACTGAAGCTTTCTTT; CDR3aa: CASSSTGLNTEAFF
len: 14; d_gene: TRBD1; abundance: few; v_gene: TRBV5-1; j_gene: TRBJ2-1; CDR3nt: TGCGCCAGCAGCGAGCCGGGACAGACCAATGAGCAGTTCTTC; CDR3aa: CASSEPGQTNEQFF
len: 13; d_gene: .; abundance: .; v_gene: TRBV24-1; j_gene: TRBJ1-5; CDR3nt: TGTGCCACCAGTGATCTGGACGACCAGCCCCAGCATTTT; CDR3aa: CATSDLDDQPQHF
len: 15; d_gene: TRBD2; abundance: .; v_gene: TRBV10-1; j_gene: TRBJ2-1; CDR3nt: TGCGCCAGCAGTGCCCTAGCGGGGGGGCCGCGGGAGCAGTTCTTC; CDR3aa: CASSALAGGPREQFF
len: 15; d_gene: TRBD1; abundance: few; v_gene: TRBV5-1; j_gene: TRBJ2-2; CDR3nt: TGCGCCAGCAGCTGGAGGGACAGGGGCACCGGGGAGCTGTTTTTT; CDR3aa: CASSWRDRGTGELFF
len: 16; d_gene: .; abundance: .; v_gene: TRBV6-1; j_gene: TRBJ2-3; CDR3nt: TGTGCCAGCAGTGCAAGGACGGCTATTAGCACAGATACGCAGTATTTT; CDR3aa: CASSARTAISTDTQYF